This T cell receptor beta chain is from a study of metastatic and nonmetastatic thyroid tumors. Whole-study context: Repertoires from malignant and benign thyroid patients were compared across blood and tumor or nodule tissue.

In regard to this clone: The antigen remains undetermined.

Original data processing: The study's classifier, a distant-metastasis tool for papillary thyroid cancer, was built using CDR3 differences across clinicopathological groups. With MiXCR, TCRdb called clones anew from the PCR reads. The V and J calls reflect TCRdb's pipeline rather than the authors' work. The sample has some 38,000 clones, around 47% seen once. Germline V CDR1 and CDR2: SGHRS, YFSETQ. V gave up 0 bases and J gave up 3 bases, with 7 bases separating them. There are 14 residues in the CDR3. Not a single patient had been given any form of treatment at any point before undergoing thyroid surgery. Study-wide results and limits: Malignant thyroid tumors reportedly exceeded benign nodules significantly in TCR beta diversity, with the difference appearing in blood and tumor.

The genes are TRBV5-1 and TRBJ2-1; D remains ambiguous. The origin of this receptor is a male donor with papillary thyroid cancer or a benign thyroid nodule (not recorded which). Some clones in this sample may be carry-over from other donors' samples. The sample consisted of tumor tissue. CDR3 residues: CASSLGPNYNEQFF. For the CDR3, the DNA is TGCGCCAGCAGCTTGGGGCCGAACTACAATGAGCAGTTCTTC.